One and the same sample provided the 25 T cell receptor beta chains below, sequenced in a study of graft-versus-host responses after intestinal transplantation. Repertoires were generated with immunoSEQ multiplex PCR, while TCRdb's copy carries only in-frame clones and drops some. Of 85,000 to 100,000 clones listed, 80% to 95% are singletons. Which antigens these TCRs recognize remains unknown. The specimen was unstimulated CD4+ T cells sorted from spleen or lymph node cells, collected before transplant. The receptor source for this set is a human donor who was the organ donor for an intestinal transplant.

This chain joins TRBV11-3 and TRBJ2-3; 11 bases are shared with TRBD2. The germline V gene encodes CDR1 SGHNT and CDR2 YENEEA. The CDR3 totals 20 residues. V was pared by 5 bases and J by 6 bases, with 22 bases of the junction left unmatched. This chain's CDR3 is CASSPGSLLAGGVPLDTQYF. The CDR3 nucleotides read TGTGCCAGCAGCCCCGGTTCTTTGCTAGCGGGGGGAGTCCCCTTGGATACGCAGTATTTT.

This chain links TRBV4-1 with TRBJ1-6, with TRBD1 matching over 8 bases. In germline, CDR1 is MGHRA, CDR2 YSYEKL. The CDR3 covers 16 residues. V shed 0 bases and J 15 bases; nucleotides not matched to a gene: 13. The CDR3 DNA follows: TGCGCCAGCAGCCAAGAACCAGGGGGCGCCCCGTTTTACCTCCACTTT. Translation gives CASSQEPGGAPFYLHF.

V gene TRBV29-1 combines with J gene TRBJ1-1; 7 positions match TRBD1. With 5 bases clipped from V and 1 base from J, the junction kept 1 base outside the gene matches. Germline CDR1 and CDR2: SQVTM and ANQGSEA. This CDR3 has 12 amino acids. The CDR3 DNA sequence: TGCAGCGTTTACAGGGGGAACACTGAAGCTTTCTTT. It specifies CSVYRGNTEAFF. The full variable domain, in which reference TRBV29-1 and TRBJ1-1 provide the parts outside the CDR3, is SAVISQKPSRDICQRGTSLTIQCQVDSQVTMMFWYRQQPGQSLTLIATANQGSEATYESGFVIDKFPISRPNLTFSTLTVSNMSPEDSSIYLCSVYRGNTEAFFGQGTRLTVV.

This clone was seen only once. This chain joins TRBV25-1 and TRBJ2-7, with 7 bases lining up with TRBD1. Germline loops: CDR1 MGHDK, CDR2 SYGVNS. The CDR3 runs to 17 residues. The V segment lost 1 base and the J segment 3 bases; nucleotides outside the gene matches: 12. This CDR3 reads CASSEFGSGTEFYEQYF. The CDR3 DNA reads TGTGCCAGCAGTGAATTCGGGTCCGGGACAGAGTTCTACGAGCAGTACTTC.

The V call is TRBV28, the J call TRBJ2-7, with no clear D. Deletions cut 8 bases from V and 3 bases from J, with 11 bases between. CDR1 and CDR2 (germline): MDHEN, SYDVKM. CDR3 length: 12 amino acids. CDR3 bases: TGTGCCAGCCAGCGCATCCACTACGAGCAGTACTTC. Residues: CASQRIHYEQYF.

This clone has a single count. V is TRBV19 and J is TRBJ2-5; TRBD1 is a possible D gene (6 bases). V gave up 5 bases and J gave up 5 bases, with 15 bases separating them. In germline, CDR1 is LNHDA, CDR2 SQIVND (reference sequence). The CDR3 extends over 14 amino acids. For the CDR3, the DNA is TGTGCCAGTAGTCCCAACAGGGCGTGGGAGACCCAGTACTTC. As protein: CASSPNRAWETQYF.

The rearrangement joins TRBV15 to TRBJ1-2; 7 nucleotides agree with TRBD1. The trim removed 0 bases at V and 4 bases at J, leaving 8 bases unmatched. The CDR3 is made up of 16 amino acids. The germline gives CDR1 LNHNV, CDR2 YYDKDF (reference sequence). Written as DNA, the CDR3 is TGTGCCACCAGCAGAGATGGCGGACAGGTTCCCTATGGCTACACCTTC. Amino acid sequence: CATSRDGGQVPYGYTF.

The chain carries TRBV11-3 and TRBJ2-1; D possibly corresponds to TRBD2 (6 bases). The V and J ends lost 3 bases and 5 bases respectively, with 14 bases between them. The CDR3 has 15 residues. From germline, CDR1 is SGHNT and CDR2 YENEEA. The CDR3 spells CASSLEGTADNEQFF. CDR3 bases: TGTGCCAGCAGCTTGGAGGGCACGGCCGACAATGAGCAGTTCTTC.

The chain recombines TRBV5-1 with TRBJ1-2; TRBD1 might be the D (5 bases). The germline V and J ends were trimmed by 1 base and 6 bases, with 16 bases remaining between them. Germline assignment: CDR1 SGHRS and CDR2 YFSETQ. This CDR3 spans 15 amino acids. DNA for the CDR3: TGCGCCAGCAGCTTGTGGGGGGGTGAGAGTGATGGCTACACCTTC. This sequence encodes CASSLWGGESDGYTF.

The chain recombines TRBV2 with TRBJ2-3, with TRBD1 identical over 8 bases. This CDR3 has 15 amino acids. The trim removed 3 bases at V and 3 bases at J, leaving 5 bases unmatched. Germline CDR1 reads SNHLY; CDR2 reads FYNNEI. The CDR3: CASSDRQGATDTQYF. CDR3 coding DNA: TGTGCCAGCAGTGACAGGCAGGGGGCTACAGATACGCAGTATTTT.

The chain recombines TRBV6-1 with TRBJ1-3, with TRBD1 identical over 8 bases. The CDR3 runs 16 residues. CDR1 is MNHNS, CDR2 SASEGT, per germline. Trimming removed 4 bases from V and 1 base from J; junction bases left unmatched: 6. The chain's CDR3 is CASSARQGKSGNTIYF. In nucleotides, the CDR3 is TGTGCCAGCAGTGCACGACAGGGGAAATCTGGAAACACCATATATTTT.

The chain is built from TRBV10-3 and TRBJ2-5; no definite D call. The DNA end lines up better with TRBJ2-7; the J call may be wrong. Germline values: CDR1 ENHRY, CDR2 SYGVKD. The CDR3 has 12 amino acids. CDR3 amino acids: CATRSPSYEQYF. The CDR3 nucleotides are TGTGCCACCCGCTCCCCTTCCTACGAGCAGTACTTC.

The gene calls are TRBV27 and TRBJ1-6; D may be TRBD1 (5 bases). Germline V gives CDR1 MNHEY, CDR2 SMNVEV (reference sequence). The CDR3 runs to 15 residues. Trimming stripped 4 bases from V and 7 bases from J, with 14 bases between. CDR3 nucleotides: TGTGCCAGCAGTTACGGAGGGGACGGGAATTCACCCCTCCACTTT. It specifies CASSYGGDGNSPLHF.

The rearrangement uses TRBV18 and TRBJ1-4; TRBD1 matches at 11 bases. The V gene's germline CDR1 is KGHSH and CDR2 LQKENI. The CDR3 is 15 residues long. J lost 17 bases, V lost 6 bases, and 17 bases had no gene match. This chain's CDR3 is CASSPGQGAVRRDFF. The CDR3 nucleotides read TGTGCCAGCTCCCCTGGACAGGGGGCGGTCCGGAGAGATTTTTTT.

J is TRBJ1-1 and V is TRBV27, with D possibly TRBD1 on 6 matching bases. Germline-derived CDR1 and CDR2 are MNHEY and SMNVEV (reference sequence). V was clipped by 2 bases and J by 5 bases, with 12 bases between them. The CDR3 runs 14 residues. CDR3 coding DNA: TGTGCCAGCAGTTTAAGGGGGGGGTGGACTGAAGCTTTCTTT. Translation gives CASSLRGGWTEAFF.

The chain joins TRBV4-1 to TRBJ2-5, with 7 bases that match TRBD2. This CDR3 has 17 amino acids. Germline lookup yields CDR1 MGHRA and CDR2 YSYEKL. The V gene end was trimmed by 1 base and the J gene end by 3 bases; junction bases not matched to a gene: 11. The CDR3: CASSQVLGGRAEETQYF. The CDR3 bases are TGCGCCAGCAGCCAAGTCCTCGGGGGGAGAGCCGAAGAGACCCAGTACTTC.

The chain has TRBV7-9 and TRBJ1-4; D is uncertain. Germline CDR1 reads SEHNR; CDR2 reads FQNEAQ (reference sequence). The CDR3 is made up of 16 amino acids. V lost 3 bases, J lost 4 bases, and 15 bases lay in between. The CDR3 spells CASSLARQGSNEKLFF. In nucleotides, the CDR3 is TGTGCCAGCAGCTTGGCTCGACAAGGGAGTAATGAAAAACTGTTTTTT.

The V call is TRBV5-1, the J call TRBJ1-1; 9 bases map to TRBD1. V lost 4 bases to trimming and J lost 6 bases; unmatched junction nucleotides: 4. This CDR3 has 13 amino acids. Looked up from germline, CDR1 is SGHRS and CDR2 is YFSETQ. The CDR3 nucleotides are TGCGCCAGCAGCGGGGGGACAGGGTCTGAAGCTTTCTTT. Translation: CASSGGTGSEAFF.

V usage is TRBV5-1 and J usage is TRBJ1-2; 10 bases agree with TRBD1. CDR1 and CDR2 from the germline V gene are SGHRS and YFSETQ. This CDR3 comprises 13 residues. J gave up 6 bases and V 4 bases, and 3 bases lay outside the gene matches. The DNA of the CDR3 is TGCGCCAGCAGCCCGGGACAGGGGAATGGCTACACCTTC. This codes for CASSPGQGNGYTF.

The V gene is TRBV7-3, the J gene TRBJ1-1, with D uncertain. Germline CDR1 SGHTA, CDR2 FQGTGA. The length of the CDR3 is 13 residues. Trimming took off 4 bases at V and 1 base at J, with 7 bases between the two ends. The CDR3 DNA is TGTGCCAGCAGCTCCCAATGGAACACTGAAGCTTTCTTT. Translation: CASSSQWNTEAFF.

This chain uses TRBV27 with TRBJ2-1; 7 positions match TRBD1. V lost 5 bases and J lost 7; bases outside the gene matches: 11. The CDR3 has 15 amino acids. Germline CDR1 MNHEY, CDR2 SMNVEV (reference sequence). The CDR3 coding sequence is TGTGCCAGCAGTACCCGACAGGGTTGGTCGAATGAGCAGTTCTTC. This sequence encodes CASSTRQGWSNEQFF.

The CDR3 loop reads CATSRDRAIEAFF. The CDR3 DNA follows: TGTGCCACCAGCAGAGACAGGGCGATCGAAGCTTTCTTT. The J gene is TRBJ1-1, the V gene TRBV15, with a weak D call TRBD1 (5 bases). V lost 0 bases, J lost 8 bases, and 10 bases lay in between. The CDR3 consists of 13 residues. Looked up from germline, CDR1 is LNHNV and CDR2 is YYDKDF (reference sequence).

The J gene is TRBJ2-7, the V gene TRBV15; 12 bases are a match to TRBD1. CDR1 is LNHNV, CDR2 YYDKDF, per germline (reference sequence). The CDR3 extends over 16 amino acids. The ends lost 1 base at V and 4 bases at J; junction bases unmatched: 5. The CDR3 loop is CATSRAPGQGAYEQYF. In DNA, the CDR3 is TGTGCCACCAGCAGAGCTCCGGGACAGGGGGCATACGAGCAGTACTTC.

The V call is TRBV25-1, the J call TRBJ2-3, with a possible D match to TRBD2 (5 bases). V was shortened by 0 bases and J by 6 bases, with 10 bases between the two germline ends. CDR1 and CDR2 from the germline V gene are MGHDK and SYGVNS. The CDR3 is 14 amino acids. CDR3 in amino acids: CASSEYGGADTQYF. The CDR3 DNA follows: TGTGCCAGCAGTGAATATGGAGGTGCCGATACGCAGTATTTT.

The V and J genes are TRBV10-1 and TRBJ2-5, with 11 bases fitting TRBD2. The CDR3 covers 14 residues. Per germline, CDR1 WNHNN and CDR2 SYGVQD (reference sequence). The V and J ends lost 2 bases and 4 bases, in that order; junction bases with no gene match: 0. The CDR3 here is CASSEGLAGETQYF. The CDR3 DNA follows: TGCGCCAGCAGTGAGGGACTAGCGGGAGAGACCCAGTACTTC.